This T cell receptor (beta chain) originates from a study of blood T cell repertoires in COVID-19. Across the study: Sites in the United States, Italy and Spain provided acute and convalescent COVID-19 samples. Sources were T cells, B-cell-depleted T cells, or PBMCs; the material itself was cDNA or gDNA.

The germline V gene encodes CDR1 LNHDA and CDR2 SQIVND (reference sequence). Trimming removed 6 bases from V and 4 bases from J; junction bases left unmatched: 8. The length of the CDR3 is 15 residues. Original handling: Scientists estimated how many nucleated cells there were by amplifying reference gene primers. Only in-frame clones appear in the TCRdb table, and some are missing; sequencing was by immunoSEQ multiplex PCR. The V and J calls and clone size come from that table; D and trimming were worked out from the DNA. The table lists some 130,000 clones, over 80% of them singletons. V usage is TRBV19 and J usage is TRBJ2-7; 11 nucleotides line up with TRBD1. The material sequenced was peripheral blood. This TCR was recovered from a man aged 65 to 85 with acute or convalescent COVID-19. In DNA form, the CDR3 reads TGTGCCAGTAGGGCCCGGACAGGGGGCATTTACGAGCAGTACTTC. This sequence encodes CASRARTGGIYEQYF.